This entry concerns a single TCR beta chain. This sample includes further DNA sequences coding for the same CDR3. The sample originates from a study of blood T cell repertoires in COVID-19. About the study: PBMCs, B-cell-depleted T cells, or T cells provided the cDNA or gDNA that made up the material.

CDR3 size: 15 residues. CDR1 and CDR2 (germline): SGHRS, YFSETQ. Trimming removed 0 bases from V and 4 bases from J, with 10 bases in between. Clones were read by immunoSEQ multiplex PCR, and TCRdb kept only the in-frame ones, dropping some. The sample holds 150,000 or so clones, about 86% seen once. The chain has TRBV5-1 and TRBJ2-2; perhaps TRBD1 as D (5 bases). Sequencing was done on a sample of peripheral blood. This clonotype originated in a woman between 70 and 85 years old with COVID-19, enrolled during active disease. CDR3 in DNA: TGCGCCAGCAGCTTGGCAGGGTCGGGCACCGGGGAGCTGTTTTTT. Translated: CASSLAGSGTGELFF.